This T cell receptor (beta chain) appears in the sequencing data of a study of metastatic and nonmetastatic thyroid tumors. Looking at the study overall: The comparison covered peripheral blood and tumor or nodule tissue in malignant and benign thyroid patients.

As handled by the study authors: Researchers built a distant-metastasis classifier for papillary thyroid cancer that drew on CDR3 differences across clinicopathological groups. With MiXCR, TCRdb reprocessed the PCR reads. These V and J calls are TCRdb output, not the study's own analysis. The table shows about 30,000 clones, with 25% occurring only once. Study-wide results and caveats: Relative to benign nodules, malignant thyroid tumors were reportedly characterized by significantly elevated TCR beta diversity in blood and tumor.

This clone was observed many times. Antigen unknown. No patient had received any treatment before thyroid surgery. The specimen was blood. The receptor was isolated from a female donor with papillary thyroid cancer or a benign thyroid nodule (not recorded which). Some clones in this sample may be carry-over from other donors' samples.

The CDR3 DNA sequence: TGTGCCAGTGGGACAATCTCCGAAAAACTGTTTTTT. Translation gives CASGTISEKLFF. This rearrangement joins TRBV19 to TRBJ1-4; a weak D match, TRBD1 (6 bases). Trimming cost V 8 bases and J 8 bases, with 12 bases left between them. This CDR3 comprises 12 residues. Per germline, CDR1 LNHDA and CDR2 SQIVND (reference sequence).